This entry lists 17 T cell receptor beta chains sequenced from one sample in a study of blood T cell repertoires in COVID-19. The table came from immunoSEQ multiplex PCR; TCRdb's copy has only in-frame clones and leaves some out. The table shows 150,000 to 200,000 clones, with roughly three quarters occurring only once. Sample: peripheral blood. Source of these receptors: a woman over 75 with COVID-19, enrolled during active disease.

The CDR3 DNA reads as TGTGCCAGCAGTCCCGGACTAGCGGGGGCCTACGAGCAGTACTTC. This encodes CASSPGLAGAYEQYF. This chain connects TRBV6-2 or TRBV6-3 to TRBJ2-7, with 13 positions matching TRBD2. The length of the CDR3 is 15 residues. The germline V gene has CDR1 MNHEY and CDR2 SVGEGT. The junction had 3 bases not matched to a gene; V was cut back by 5 bases and J by 2 bases.

V gene TRBV3-1 (or the pseudogene TRBV3-2) combines with J gene TRBJ1-3; D unclear. This CDR3 has 12 residues. CDR1 and CDR2 from the germline V gene are LGHDT and YNNKEL (reference sequence). The V gene lost 2 bases and the J gene lost 8 bases, with 7 bases spanning the gap. As DNA, the CDR3 is TGTGCCAGCAGCCAATTGGGAGACACCATATATTTT. This sequence encodes CASSQLGDTIYF.

Concerning this clone: Additional DNA sequences in this sample encode the identical CDR3. The chain uses TRBV30 and TRBJ2-2, with D hard to call. The CDR3 runs to 13 residues. The V end was cut by 0 bases, the J end by 3 bases, with 5 bases between. CDR1 and CDR2 from the germline V gene are GTSNPN and SVGIG (reference sequence). The CDR3 coding sequence is TGTGCCTGGAGTGTACAGTACACCGGGGAGCTGTTTTTT. This sequence encodes CAWSVQYTGELFF. The full variable domain, in which reference TRBV30 and TRBJ2-2 provide the parts outside the CDR3, is SQTIHQWPATLVQPVGSPLSLECTVEGTSNPNLYWYRQAAGRGLQLLFYSVGIGQISSEVPQNLSASRPQDRQFILSSKKLLLSDSGFYLCAWSVQYTGELFFGEGSRLTVL.

The chain is built from TRBV18 and TRBJ2-1; TRBD2 aligns across 7 bases. This CDR3 contains 15 residues. Germline V gene data show CDR1 as KGHSH and CDR2 as LQKENI. The V and J ends lost 6 bases and 4 bases, in that order; junction bases with no gene match: 9. The CDR3 sequence: CASSPGTIPYNEQFF. CDR3 sequence (DNA): TGTGCCAGCTCGCCCGGGACTATCCCGTACAATGAGCAGTTCTTC.

CDR3: CASKLRRTGGFDEQFF. DNA for the CDR3: TGTGCCAGCAAATTGCGACGGACAGGGGGCTTCGATGAGCAGTTCTTC. The chain combines TRBV2 with TRBJ2-1; 11 bases align to TRBD1. The V gene's germline CDR1 is SNHLY and CDR2 FYNNEI. The CDR3 runs 16 residues. V lost 7 bases and J lost 8; bases outside the gene matches: 13.

The rearrangement joins TRBV5-5 to TRBJ1-2, with 7 bases that match TRBD1. Looked up from germline, CDR1 is SGHKS and CDR2 is YYEKEE (reference sequence). This CDR3 has 16 amino acids. Trimming removed 4 bases from V and 7 bases from J; junction bases left unmatched: 16. The CDR3 sequence: CASSLGTVGTRGGYTF. In nucleotides, the CDR3 is TGTGCCAGCAGCCTTGGGACAGTAGGGACGAGAGGTGGCTACACCTTC.

The chain joins TRBV7-2 to TRBJ2-1; TRBD2 matches at 8 bases. The CDR3 length is 15 residues. The J segment lost 2 bases and the V segment lost 2 bases, leaving 2 bases of the junction unmatched. The germline V gene encodes CDR1 SGHTA and CDR2 FQGNSA. The CDR3 coding sequence is TGTGCCAGCAGCTTAACTAGCGGAACCTACAATGAGCAGTTCTTC. Translating it yields CASSLTSGTYNEQFF.

The rearrangement joins TRBV3-1 (or the pseudogene TRBV3-2) to TRBJ1-2; 9 bases match TRBD1. Germline V gene sequence: CDR1 LGHDT, CDR2 YNNKEL (reference sequence). The CDR3 has 13 amino acids. After removal of 6 bases from V and 8 bases from J, the junction contained 7 bases not matched to a gene. The CDR3 loop reads CASRTGTGRGYTF. CDR3 DNA sequence: TGTGCCAGCAGAACCGGGACAGGGCGAGGCTACACCTTC.

The chain links TRBV19 to TRBJ2-7; 7 nucleotides align to TRBD1. The CDR3 has 13 amino acids. With V trimmed by 3 bases and J by 5 bases, 4 bases remained unmatched. Germline loops: CDR1 LNHDA, CDR2 SQIVND (reference sequence). DNA for the CDR3: TGTGCCAGTAGTATGAACAGGGGAGACGAGCAGTACTTC. Its translation is CASSMNRGDEQYF.

This chain connects TRBV6-1 to TRBJ2-2; D perhaps matches TRBD2 (5 bases). Trimming stripped 1 base from V and 7 bases from J, with 10 bases between. The germline V gene encodes CDR1 MNHNS and CDR2 SASEGT. There are 14 residues in the CDR3. CDR3 nucleotides: TGTGCCAGCAGTGAAGTGGGAGTTTACGGGGAGCTGTTTTTT. Protein product: CASSEVGVYGELFF.

This chain uses TRBV11-2 with TRBJ1-2; D might be TRBD1 (6 bases). Germline V gives CDR1 SGHAT, CDR2 FQNNGV. The length of the CDR3 is 14 residues. V lost 4 bases and J 8 bases, leaving 17 bases between the germline ends. CDR3 residues: CASSSNSRDKGYTF. For the CDR3, the DNA is TGTGCCAGCAGCTCCAACTCCCGGGACAAGGGCTACACCTTC.

The chain links TRBV29-1 to TRBJ2-3; possibly TRBD2 for D (5 bases). CDR3 length: 12 residues. CDR1 and CDR2 from the germline V gene are SQVTM and ANQGSEA. The V gene lost 7 bases and the J gene lost 1 base, with 9 bases spanning the gap. This chain's CDR3 is CSGQLGTDTQYF. CDR3 nucleotide sequence: TGCAGCGGCCAACTAGGCACAGATACGCAGTATTTT.

The chain couples TRBV18 to TRBJ2-7, with no clear D. This CDR3 region has 13 residues. Germline V gives CDR1 KGHSH, CDR2 LQKENI. Trimming shortened V by 0 bases and J by 2 bases, and 5 bases separated the two germline ends. The CDR3 sequence is CASSPPSTYEQYF. The CDR3 DNA sequence: TGTGCCAGCTCACCACCATCTACCTACGAGCAGTACTTC.

This clone was recorded a few times. The chain links TRBV15 to TRBJ1-2; D gene unclear. CDR1 and CDR2 (germline): LNHNV, YYDKDF (reference sequence). The CDR3 contains 13 residues. Trimming took off 0 bases at V and 7 bases at J, with 9 bases between the two ends. The CDR3 bases are TGTGCCACCAGCAGAGATCTGAACGGTGGCTACACCTTC. Translating it yields CATSRDLNGGYTF.

The V call is TRBV5-6, the J call TRBJ1-4; TRBD1 matches at 9 bases. With 3 bases clipped from V and 8 bases from J, the junction kept 8 bases outside the gene matches. Germline CDR1 is SGHDT and CDR2 is YYEEEE. This CDR3 has 15 amino acids. In DNA, the CDR3 is TGTGCCAGCAGCTCGAGGAGGACAGGGGAGGAAAAACTGTTTTTT. Its translation: CASSSRRTGEEKLFF.

The chain recombines TRBV2 with TRBJ2-3; 14 bases agree with TRBD2. This CDR3 region has 16 residues. The V and J ends lost 6 bases and 1 base, in that order; junction bases with no gene match: 3. In germline, CDR1 is SNHLY, CDR2 FYNNEI. CDR3 bases: TGTGCCAGCAGGGGACTAGCGGGGGCCCGCACAGATACGCAGTATTTT. The encoded protein is CASRGLAGARTDTQYF.

The rearrangement links TRBV11-3 to TRBJ2-3, with 7 bases fitting TRBD2. Trimming took 6 bases from V and 2 from J; bases not matched to a gene: 11. Germline assignment: CDR1 SGHNT and CDR2 YENEEA. The CDR3 contains 16 residues. CDR3 sequence reads: CASSRHPSGHTDTQYF. For the CDR3, the DNA is TGTGCCAGCAGTAGACACCCTAGCGGACACACAGATACGCAGTATTTT. The full variable domain, in which reference TRBV11-3 and TRBJ2-3 provide the parts outside the CDR3, is EAGVVQSPRYKIIEKKQPVAFWCNPISGHNTLYWYLQNLGQGPELLIRYENEEAVDDSQLPKDRFSAERLKGVDSTLKIQPAELGDSAVYLCASSRHPSGHTDTQYFGPGTRLTVL.